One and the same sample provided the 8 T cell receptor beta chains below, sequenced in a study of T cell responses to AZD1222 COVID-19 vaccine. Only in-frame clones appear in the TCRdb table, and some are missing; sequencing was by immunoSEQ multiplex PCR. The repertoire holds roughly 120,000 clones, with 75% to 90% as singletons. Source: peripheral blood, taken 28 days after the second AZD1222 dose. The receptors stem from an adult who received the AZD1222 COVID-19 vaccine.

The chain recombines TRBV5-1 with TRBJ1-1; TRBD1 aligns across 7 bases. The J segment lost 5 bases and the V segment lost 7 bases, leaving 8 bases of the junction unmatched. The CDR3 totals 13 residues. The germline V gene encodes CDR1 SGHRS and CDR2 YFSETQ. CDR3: CASRNQGGTEAFF. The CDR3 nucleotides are TGCGCCAGCCGGAATCAGGGGGGTACTGAAGCTTTCTTT.

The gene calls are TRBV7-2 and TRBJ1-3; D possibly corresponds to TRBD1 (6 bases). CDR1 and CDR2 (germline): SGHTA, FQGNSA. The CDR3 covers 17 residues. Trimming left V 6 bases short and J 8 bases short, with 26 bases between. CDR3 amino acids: CASRASTGLLVGDTIYF. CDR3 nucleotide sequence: TGTGCCAGCAGGGCCTCGACAGGACTATTGGTGGGAGACACCATATATTTT.

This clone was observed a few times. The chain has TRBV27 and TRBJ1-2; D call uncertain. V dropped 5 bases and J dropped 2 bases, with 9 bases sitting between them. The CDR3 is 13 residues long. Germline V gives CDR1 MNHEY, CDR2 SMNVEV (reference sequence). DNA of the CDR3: TGTGCCAGCAGTCGCACGCCCAACTATGGCTACACCTTC. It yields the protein CASSRTPNYGYTF.

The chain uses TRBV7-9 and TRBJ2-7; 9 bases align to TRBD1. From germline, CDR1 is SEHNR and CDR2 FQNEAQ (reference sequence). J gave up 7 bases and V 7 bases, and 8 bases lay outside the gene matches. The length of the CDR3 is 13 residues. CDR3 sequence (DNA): TGTGCCAGCACCGAACAGGGGGCTTGGGAGCAGTACTTC. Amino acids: CASTEQGAWEQYF.

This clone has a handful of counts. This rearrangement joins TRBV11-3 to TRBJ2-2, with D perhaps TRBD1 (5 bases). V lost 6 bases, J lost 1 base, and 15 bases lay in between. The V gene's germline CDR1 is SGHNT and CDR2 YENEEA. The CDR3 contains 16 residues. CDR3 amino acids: CASRTYDRENTGELFF. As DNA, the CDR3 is TGTGCCAGCAGGACATACGACAGAGAGAACACCGGGGAGCTGTTTTTT.

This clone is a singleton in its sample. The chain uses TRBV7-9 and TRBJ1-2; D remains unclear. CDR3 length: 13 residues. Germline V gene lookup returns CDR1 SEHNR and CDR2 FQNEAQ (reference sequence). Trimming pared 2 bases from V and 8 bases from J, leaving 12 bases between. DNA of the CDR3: TGTGCCAGCAGCTTATATGTGGAACGCGGCTACACCTTC. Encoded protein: CASSLYVERGYTF.

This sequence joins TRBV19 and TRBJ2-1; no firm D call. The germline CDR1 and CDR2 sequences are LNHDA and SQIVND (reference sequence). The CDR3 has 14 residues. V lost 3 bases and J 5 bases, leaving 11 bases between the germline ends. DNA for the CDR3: TGTGCCAGTAGTATGTGGCAGATAGACAATGAGCAGTTCTTC. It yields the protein CASSMWQIDNEQFF.

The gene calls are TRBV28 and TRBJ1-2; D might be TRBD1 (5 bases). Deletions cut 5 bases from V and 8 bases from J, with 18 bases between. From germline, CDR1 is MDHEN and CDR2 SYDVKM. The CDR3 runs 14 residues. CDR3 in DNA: TGTGCCAGCAGTGTCCCCCGCCGGGGCCCGGGCTACACCTTC. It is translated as CASSVPRRGPGYTF.